The 24 T cell receptor beta chains listed next were all sequenced from one sample in a study of Ad26.COV2.S vaccination and SARS-CoV-2 variants. Indicated treatment: around 19 received Ad26.COV2.S at low or high dose, single or two shots; about 5 received placebo; per-sample allocation not given. Material that was analyzed had been drawn on day 63 after the first vaccine or placebo injection. Only in-frame clones appear in the TCRdb table, and some are missing; sequencing was by immunoSEQ multiplex PCR. In the table there are hundreds of thousands of clones, 75% to 90% of which are singletons. This material consisted of peripheral blood, taken in a trial of Ad26.COV2.S vaccine versus placebo. The receptor set was obtained from a person aged 18-65 years who received the Ad26.COV2.S COVID-19 vaccine or a placebo.

This clone was observed a single time. The chain combines TRBV15 with TRBJ2-1, with TRBD2 identical over 8 bases. Germline loops: CDR1 LNHNV, CDR2 YYDKDF (reference sequence). The CDR3 is 14 amino acids. V dropped 3 bases and J dropped 6; count of bases not matched to a gene: 4. CDR3 amino acids: CATSSGGRPNEQFF. CDR3 nucleotide sequence: TGTGCCACCAGCAGCGGCGGGAGGCCCAATGAGCAGTTCTTC.

The gene calls are TRBV7-3 and TRBJ1-1; D gene uncertain. Germline V gives CDR1 SGHTA, CDR2 FQGTGA. This CDR3 spans 13 amino acids. V lost 6 bases to trimming and J lost 1 base, with 9 bases between them. Here the CDR3 reads CASRQTANTEAFF. The CDR3 DNA reads as TGTGCCAGCAGACAGACGGCGAACACTGAAGCTTTCTTT.

The chain couples TRBV20-1 to TRBJ1-3; D gene unclear. CDR1 DFQATT and CDR2 SNEGSKA come from the germline V gene (reference sequence). The CDR3 spans 11 residues. With 5 bases removed from V and 0 bases from J, the gap between germline ends came to 2 bases. The DNA for the CDR3 is TGCAGTGCTTTCTCTGGAAACACCATATATTTT. The encoded protein is CSAFSGNTIYF.

The rearrangement joins TRBV7-7 to TRBJ2-3; tentatively, D is TRBD1 or TRBD2 (5 bases each). The ends were cut back, 5 bases at V and 5 bases at J, with 14 bases in the middle. Looked up from germline, CDR1 is SSHAT and CDR2 is FNYEAQ (reference sequence). The CDR3 totals 14 residues. In DNA, the CDR3 is TGTGCCAGCAGCCGAGGGGCGGCGGGAGATACGCAGTATTTT. Encoded protein: CASSRGAAGDTQYF.

This chain links TRBV29-1 with TRBJ1-2; TRBD1 is a possible D gene (5 bases). Between the trimmed V and J ends, which lost 3 bases and 3 bases, there was a span of 8 bases. The CDR3 consists of 12 residues. Germline V gene data show CDR1 as SQVTM and CDR2 as ANQGSEA. The CDR3 DNA sequence: TGCAGCGTTGAGGAACAGGACTATGGCTACACCTTC. Amino acid sequence: CSVEEQDYGYTF.

V usage is TRBV7-9 and J usage is TRBJ2-7, with 8 bases fitting TRBD2. With V trimmed by 5 bases and J by 3 bases, 15 bases remained unmatched. CDR1 is SEHNR and CDR2 is FQNEAQ in the germline V gene (reference sequence). CDR3 length: 17 amino acids. The chain's CDR3 is CASSPSPKREQDYEQYV. CDR3 bases: TGTGCCAGCAGCCCATCCCCAAAGCGGGAGCAGGACTACGAGCAGTACGTC.

This clone occurred once. The chain uses TRBV5-1 and TRBJ2-1; unclear D gene. The CDR3 totals 15 residues. V was pared by 4 bases and J by 2 bases, with 13 bases between. Germline lookup yields CDR1 SGHRS and CDR2 YFSETQ. The CDR3 protein is CASSATQLAYNEQFF. Here the CDR3 DNA reads TGCGCCAGCAGCGCGACTCAACTGGCCTACAATGAGCAGTTCTTC.

This clone has only a few counts. V is TRBV19 and J is TRBJ2-5; D might be TRBD2 (6 bases). Germline CDR1 LNHDA, CDR2 SQIVND (reference sequence). Trimming took off 6 bases at V and 5 bases at J, with 16 bases between the two ends. The CDR3 runs to 14 residues. The CDR3 DNA reads as TGTGCCAGTAGCCGGAGGGGCAGGCCGGAGACCCAGTACTTC. Translating gives CASSRRGRPETQYF.

This clone was observed once. This sequence joins TRBV5-1 and TRBJ1-4, with no clear D. The germline V gene has CDR1 SGHRS and CDR2 YFSETQ. The CDR3 totals 14 residues. V was trimmed by 0 bases and J by 5 bases, leaving 8 bases between them. CDR3 nucleotides: TGCGCCAGCAGCTTGGACACTGCGAATGAAAAACTGTTTTTT. Translation: CASSLDTANEKLFF.

The chain has TRBV24-1 and TRBJ2-2; perhaps D is TRBD1 or TRBD2 (5 bases each). Deletions cut 0 bases from V and 4 bases from J, with 8 bases between. The CDR3 spans 15 residues. Per the germline V gene, CDR1 is KGHDR and CDR2 is SFDVKD. The CDR3 nucleotides read TGTGCCACCAGTGATTTGAAGGGACCCACCGGGGAGCTGTTTTTT. Translated, it gives CATSDLKGPTGELFF.

Remarks on this clone: Other DNA sequences in the same sample also yield this CDR3. V is TRBV5-1 and J is TRBJ2-3, with D unclear. The CDR3 totals 13 residues. Germline assignment: CDR1 SGHRS and CDR2 YFSETQ. V was cut by 0 bases and J by 1 base, with 3 bases left in between. The CDR3 region is CASSLVGTDTQYF. The DNA of the CDR3 is TGCGCCAGCAGCTTGGTAGGCACAGATACGCAGTATTTT. Based on the CDR3 plus reference TRBV5-1 and TRBJ2-3, the full variable domain is KAGVTQTPRYLIKTRGQQVTLSCSPISGHRSVSWYQQTPGQGLQFLFEYFSETQRNKGNFPGRFSGRQFSNSRSEMNVSTLELGDSALYLCASSLVGTDTQYFGPGTRLTVL.

This chain connects TRBV4-1 to TRBJ2-3; 11 bases align to TRBD1. J was trimmed by 3 bases and V by 6 bases; bases with no gene match: 11. Per germline, CDR1 MGHRA and CDR2 YSYEKL. The CDR3 totals 17 residues. The CDR3 DNA is TGCGCCAGCAGGCGTCGGGACAGGGGGGGATGGACAGATACGCAGTATTTT. Residues: CASRRRDRGGWTDTQYF.

CDR3 in amino acids: CASSLVPSWSTDTQYF. CDR3 DNA: TGTGCCAGCAGCTTAGTCCCTAGCTGGAGCACAGATACGCAGTATTTT. The chain has TRBV7-2 and TRBJ2-3; the D gene is possibly TRBD2 (5 bases). The CDR3 loop spans 16 amino acids. Trimming took 1 base from V and 0 from J, leaving 11 bases between them. The germline V gene has CDR1 SGHTA and CDR2 FQGNSA.

This rearrangement joins TRBV7-2 to TRBJ1-3; no definite D call. Trimming left V 2 bases short and J 8 bases short, with 13 bases between. Germline values: CDR1 SGHTA, CDR2 FQGNSA. This CDR3 contains 14 residues. The CDR3 reads CASSLPGNGDTIYF. The DNA for the CDR3 is TGTGCCAGCAGCTTACCCGGAAACGGGGACACCATATATTTT.

This chain joins TRBV6-5 and TRBJ2-7; D is possibly TRBD2 (6 bases). This CDR3 comprises 14 residues. The germline CDR1 and CDR2 sequences are MNHEY and SVGAGI. Trimming took off 4 bases at V and 3 bases at J, with 13 bases between the two ends. CDR3 sequence reads: CASSFGRRGYEQYF. In DNA, the CDR3 is TGTGCCAGCAGTTTCGGGCGGAGGGGCTACGAGCAGTACTTC.

This chain links TRBV3-1 (or the pseudogene TRBV3-2) with TRBJ2-3, with unresolved D. V was shortened by 1 base and J by 5 bases, with 10 bases between the two germline ends. Germline loops: CDR1 LGHDT, CDR2 YNNKEL (reference sequence). CDR3 length: 14 amino acids. CDR3 protein: CASSQGLPRDTQYF. Here the CDR3 DNA reads TGTGCCAGCAGCCAAGGACTGCCTCGAGATACGCAGTATTTT.

The V call is TRBV6-2 or TRBV6-3, the J call TRBJ2-3; TRBD2 agrees at 9 bases. V lost 5 bases to trimming and J lost 6 bases; unmatched junction nucleotides: 9. CDR3 length equals 15 residues. Germline-derived CDR1 and CDR2 are MNHEY and SVGEGT. For the CDR3, the DNA is TGTGCCAGCAGTGAGCCAGTAGCGGGAGTGGATACGCAGTATTTT. Its protein product is CASSEPVAGVDTQYF.

This chain links TRBV24-1 with TRBJ2-3; D uncertain. V shed 3 bases and J shed 1 base, with 4 bases lying between them. The CDR3 totals 13 residues. Germline CDR1 is KGHDR and CDR2 is SFDVKD. The CDR3: CATSDGGTDTQYF. CDR3 DNA sequence: TGTGCCACCAGTGATGGGGGCACAGATACGCAGTATTTT.

The V and J genes are TRBV7-3 and TRBJ1-1; the match to TRBD1 covers 7 bases. CDR3 length: 14 residues. CDR1 is SGHTA, CDR2 FQGTGA, per germline. The J segment lost 3 bases and the V segment lost 5 bases, leaving 6 bases of the junction unmatched. The CDR3 sequence is CASSTRQGDTEAFF. For the CDR3, the DNA is TGTGCCAGCAGCACAAGACAGGGTGACACTGAAGCTTTCTTT.

The V and J genes are TRBV5-1 and TRBJ1-6; 7 positions match TRBD1. The germline gives CDR1 SGHRS, CDR2 YFSETQ. The junction had 9 bases not matched to a gene; V was cut back by 2 bases and J by 4 bases. The CDR3 consists of 17 residues. For the CDR3, the DNA is TGCGCCAGCAGCTTCCAACAGGGGAGGGGATATAATTCACCCCTCCACTTT. Protein sequence: CASSFQQGRGYNSPLHF.

This clone was recorded only once. This same CDR3 is encoded by further DNA sequences in the sample. V and J are TRBV24-1 and TRBJ1-1; no clear D gene. Trimming shortened V by 1 base and J by 6 bases, and 8 bases separated the two germline ends. CDR1 is KGHDR and CDR2 is SFDVKD in the germline V gene. The CDR3 sequence is 13 residues long. CDR3 in DNA: TGTGCCACCAGTGATTTTGGGGAGTCTGAAGCTTTCTTT. Residues: CATSDFGESEAFF.

This sequence joins TRBV7-9 and TRBJ1-4; 7 nucleotides agree with TRBD1. V trimming: 6 bases; J trimming: 8 bases; junction bases outside the gene matches: 9. Per the germline V gene, CDR1 is SEHNR and CDR2 is FQNEAQ (reference sequence). The CDR3 extends over 14 amino acids. In nucleotides, the CDR3 is TGTGCCAGCAGTCCCGGGACAGCGGTCGAAAAACTGTTTTTT. This gives the protein CASSPGTAVEKLFF.

This chain connects TRBV15 to TRBJ1-1; D is unclear. This CDR3 contains 13 residues. The V end was cut by 0 bases, the J end by 3 bases, with 5 bases between. Per germline, CDR1 LNHNV and CDR2 YYDKDF (reference sequence). The CDR3 DNA is TGTGCCACCAGCAGAGATCTGCACACTGAAGCTTTCTTT. This sequence encodes CATSRDLHTEAFF.

The chain carries TRBV6-5 and TRBJ1-4; the D is unclear. Looked up from germline, CDR1 is MNHEY and CDR2 is SVGAGI. The CDR3 contains 11 residues. The germline V and J ends were trimmed by 6 bases and 5 bases, with 4 bases remaining between them. CDR3 loop: CASRRNEKLFF. The CDR3 region has the DNA TGTGCCAGCAGAAGGAATGAAAAACTGTTTTTT.